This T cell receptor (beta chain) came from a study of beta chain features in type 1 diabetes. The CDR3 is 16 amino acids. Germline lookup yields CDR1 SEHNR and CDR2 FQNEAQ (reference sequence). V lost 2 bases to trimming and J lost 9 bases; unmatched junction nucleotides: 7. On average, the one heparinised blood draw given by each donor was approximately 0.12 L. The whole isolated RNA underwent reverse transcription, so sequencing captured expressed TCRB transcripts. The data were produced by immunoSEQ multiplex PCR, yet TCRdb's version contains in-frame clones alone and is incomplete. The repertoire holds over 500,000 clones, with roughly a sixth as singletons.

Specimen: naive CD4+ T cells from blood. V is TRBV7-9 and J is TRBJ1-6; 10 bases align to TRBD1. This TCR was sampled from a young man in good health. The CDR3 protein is CASSLRTGTGVSPLHF. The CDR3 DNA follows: TGTGCCAGCAGCTTACGTACCGGGACAGGGGTTTCACCCCTCCACTTT.